This T cell receptor beta chain derives from a study of T-cell memory formation after mild COVID-19. The wider study: There were largely donor-specific TCR clusters.

The CDR3 runs 13 residues. Trimming took 0 bases from V and 11 from J, leaving 14 bases between them. Germline V gene data show CDR1 as SGHKS and CDR2 as YYEKEE (reference sequence). TCRdb called the 5' RACE reads again in MiXCR, with one record for every CDR3 protein. This sample has about 430,000 distinct CDR3 sequences; roughly 18% occur once, and the top ten carry roughly a fifth. This clonotype showed up just a few times. Its antigen is currently unknown. Overall study findings and caveats: The study found contracting CD4+ clones mainly in CM and EM and contracting CD8+ clones in EMRA.

The TCR was taken from a man between 18 and 35 years old who had mild COVID-19 (a few samples of this study predate the infection). Cell type and time point are not known. Sequenced material: PBMCs or a T cell subset sorted from them (not recorded which). The V gene is TRBV5-5, the J gene TRBJ1-1; D is ambiguous. The CDR3 DNA is TGTGCCAGCAGCTTGGCGTTCAGGAGTCGTGCTTTCTTT. This sequence encodes CASSLAFRSRAFF.